The T cell receptor (beta chain) described here comes from a study of OX40 agonist ivuxolimab in advanced cancers. Whole-study context: At doses from 0.01 to 10 mg/kg, patients were given intravenous ivuxolimab every 2 weeks.

The cohort excluded patients with autoimmune disease history or systemic immunosuppression. The investigators sampled blood at baseline, at cycle 4 day 1, and at cycle 7 day 1. TCRdb's table, derived via immunoSEQ multiplex PCR, lists solely in-frame clones and lacks some. The repertoire has some 80,000 clones, about 88% of them found once; the top ten carry 0.3% to 0.45%. Trimming took off 7 bases at V and 0 bases at J, with 15 bases between the two ends. This CDR3 comprises 15 residues. The germline V gene encodes CDR1 LNHDA and CDR2 SQIVND (reference sequence). This TCR came from an adult with an advanced solid tumor such as melanoma, head and neck, liver or kidney cancer. This specimen was CD4+ or CD8+ T cells sorted from blood, taken in a trial of the OX40 agonist ivuxolimab. The chain uses TRBV19 and TRBJ1-1, with TRBD1 as a possible D gene (5 bases). The CDR3 reads CASTRGGSMNTEAFF. DNA of the CDR3: TGTGCCAGTACCCGTGGGGGGAGCATGAACACTGAAGCTTTCTTT.